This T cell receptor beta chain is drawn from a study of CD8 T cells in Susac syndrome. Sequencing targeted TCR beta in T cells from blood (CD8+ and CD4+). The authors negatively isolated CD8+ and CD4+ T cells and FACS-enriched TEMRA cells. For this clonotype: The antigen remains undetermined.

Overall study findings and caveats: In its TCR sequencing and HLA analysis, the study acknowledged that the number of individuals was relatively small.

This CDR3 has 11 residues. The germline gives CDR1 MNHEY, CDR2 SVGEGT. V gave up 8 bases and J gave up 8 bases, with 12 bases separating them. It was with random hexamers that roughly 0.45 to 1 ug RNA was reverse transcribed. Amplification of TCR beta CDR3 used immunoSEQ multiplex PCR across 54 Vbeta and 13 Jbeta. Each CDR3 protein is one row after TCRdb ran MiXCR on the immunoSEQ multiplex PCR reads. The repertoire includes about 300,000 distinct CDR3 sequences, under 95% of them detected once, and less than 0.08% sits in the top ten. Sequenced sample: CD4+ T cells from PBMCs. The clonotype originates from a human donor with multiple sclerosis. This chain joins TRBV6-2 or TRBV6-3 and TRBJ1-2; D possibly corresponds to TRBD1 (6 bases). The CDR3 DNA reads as TGTGCCAGCCGGGACACTCGAGGCTACACCTTC. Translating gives CASRDTRGYTF.